Listed below are T cell receptor beta chains from one sample, sequenced in a study of blood T cell repertoires in COVID-19. The protocol was immunoSEQ multiplex PCR, while the TCRdb copy is restricted to in-frame clones and leaves out a portion. The sample includes about 240,000 clones, roughly 80% of them seen just once. The sample was peripheral blood. The receptor source for this set is a woman in her 70s with acute or convalescent COVID-19. Both conserved end residues are part of each CDR3. D genes are given only for firm matches. Some rows have no size entry. The others give once, few or many, or a class for an expanded clone.

J,V,size,D,DNA,CDR3
TRBJ1-5,TRBV19,once,TRBD1,TGTGCCAGTAGTAACCGGGACAGTAATCAGCCCCAGCATTTT,CASSNRDSNQPQHF
TRBJ2-5,TRBV4-2,.,.,TGTGCCAGCAGCCAAGATCTTGAAGAGACCCAGTACTTC,CASSQDLEETQYF
TRBJ2-7,TRBV5-1,.,TRBD1,TGCGCCAGCAGCTTGGTACAGGGGGTCGGCGAGCAGTACTTC,CASSLVQGVGEQYF
TRBJ1-6,TRBV30,.,.,TGTGCCTGGGAAACAGGGCCCATTGGGAATTCACCCCTCCACTTT,CAWETGPIGNSPLHF
TRBJ1-2,TRBV29-1,.,.,TGCAGCGTTTCAGGGGTGGTGGGCTATGGCTACACCTTC,CSVSGVVGYGYTF
TRBJ1-2,TRBV28,.,.,TGTGCCAGCAGTCCACAGGTGCACTATGGCTACACCTTC,CASSPQVHYGYTF
TRBJ2-5,TRBV20-1,.,TRBD2,TGCAGTGCTGAGCGGGGAGAGACCCAGTACTTC,CSAERGETQYF
TRBJ1-5,TRBV10-3,few,TRBD1,TGTGCCATCAGTACGGGACAGACTAATAGCAATCAGCCCCAGCATTTT,CAISTGQTNSNQPQHF
TRBJ2-5,TRBV25-1,.,TRBD1,TGTGCCAGCTCCGACCGGGACAGGGATCGGAGGAAGACCCAGTACTTC,CASSDRDRDRRKTQYF
TRBJ2-7,TRBV3-1/TRBV3-2,few,TRBD2,TGTGCCAGCAGCCAAGGACTAGCGGGGGCCCGGGGAGAGCAGTACTTC,CASSQGLAGARGEQYF
TRBJ2-1,TRBV11-2,.,.,TGTGCCAGCAGCTTAGATCGGGGCAATGAGCAGTTCTTC,CASSLDRGNEQFF
TRBJ1-6,TRBV10-3,.,TRBD1,TGTGCCATCAGTACCCAGGGGGATTCACCCCTCCACTTT,CAISTQGDSPLHF
TRBJ1-6,TRBV24-1,once,.,TGTGCCACCAACGAAGGGGTCGGGGGACCCCTCCACTTT,CATNEGVGGPLHF
TRBJ2-7,TRBV7-6,.,TRBD1,TGTGCCAGCAGCTCCATGGGACAGGCCCTTATTGTTTCGGACGAGCAGTACTTC,CASSSMGQALIVSDEQYF
TRBJ1-2,TRBV24-1,.,.,TGTGCCACCAGTGATTGGGGAGGGAACTCTGGCTACACCTTC,CATSDWGGNSGYTF
TRBJ2-7,TRBV6-5,.,.,TGTGCCAGCAGTTACTACGGGGGAACCTACGAGCAGTACTTC,CASSYYGGTYEQYF
TRBJ2-5,TRBV7-9,.,.,TGTGCCAGCAGCTTAGTTCCATTCCCCAGAGAGACCCAGTACTTC,CASSLVPFPRETQYF
TRBJ1-2,TRBV3-1/TRBV3-2,.,.,TGTGCCAGCAGCCAAGGGGACTCAGGAGGCTACACCTTC,CASSQGDSGGYTF
TRBJ1-1,TRBV4-3,.,.,TGCGCCAGCAGCCAAATGGGTCTAGGGAACACTGAAGCTTTCTTT,CASSQMGLGNTEAFF
TRBJ2-5,TRBV2,.,TRBD1,TGTGCCAGCAGTCCCGGTCGACAGGGCAAGGAGACCCAGTACTTC,CASSPGRQGKETQYF
TRBJ2-7,TRBV5-6,once,.,TGTGCCAGCAGCTTTGGGCAAACCTTACTAGTTTACGAGCAGTACTTC,CASSFGQTLLVYEQYF
TRBJ1-6,TRBV7-6,.,.,TGTGCCAGCAGCCCAGGGGTCTTGGGTAATTCACCCCTCCACTTT,CASSPGVLGNSPLHF
TRBJ1-1,TRBV19,.,.,TGTGCCAGTAGTATGGAGCGGAACACTGAAGCTTTCTTT,CASSMERNTEAFF
TRBJ1-5,TRBV6-5,.,.,TGTGCCAGCAGTTACTCGGGTCAGGGGTCGCAGCCCCAGCATTTT,CASSYSGQGSQPQHF
TRBJ2-2,TRBV4-1,.,TRBD1,TGCGCCAGCAGCCTCGGACAGGGGGAAACCGGGGAGCTGTTTTTT,CASSLGQGETGELFF
TRBJ1-3,TRBV3-1/TRBV3-2,.,TRBD1,TGTGCCAGCAGCCAGGGACAGTCCAGCTCTGGAAACACCATATATTTT,CASSQGQSSSGNTIYF
TRBJ1-2,TRBV5-4,.,TRBD1,TGTGCCAGCAGCTTGGTTGGACAGGCGCGCTATGGCTACACCTTC,CASSLVGQARYGYTF
TRBJ2-7,TRBV28,.,TRBD1,TGTGCCAGCAGTCCCGGGACAGGGCCCCCCTACGAGCAGTACTTC,CASSPGTGPPYEQYF
TRBJ1-2,TRBV19,.,TRBD1,TGTGCCAGTGCTCCCAGGGGGCGCACACACGGCTACACCTTC,CASAPRGRTHGYTF
TRBJ1-2,TRBV5-1,few,.,TGCGCCAGCAGCTTAAATTCAGGGTTAGCTAACTATGGCTACACCTTC,CASSLNSGLANYGYTF
TRBJ1-2,TRBV16,.,.,TGTGCCAGCAGCCAAACGTCGGGAAGGGGGTATGGCTACACCTTC,CASSQTSGRGYGYTF
TRBJ1-5,TRBV3-1/TRBV3-2,.,.,TGTGCCAGCAGCCAAAATCTACTAGGCAATCAGCCCCAGCATTTT,CASSQNLLGNQPQHF
TRBJ1-2,TRBV6-6,.,TRBD1,TGTGCCAGCAGTTACGGACAGGCGAGCGGCTACACCTTC,CASSYGQASGYTF
TRBJ1-1,TRBV20-1,.,.,TGCAGTGCTAGTGTGGGTAAGGGAGGCACTGAAGCTTTCTTT,CSASVGKGGTEAFF
TRBJ1-1,TRBV12-3/TRBV12-4,.,.,TGTGCCAGCAGTTCACAGGTGAACACTGAAGCTTTCTTT,CASSSQVNTEAFF
TRBJ2-3,TRBV10-3,many,.,TGTGCCTTGCGTCCTCATCAGGGAGATACGCAGTATTTT,CALRPHQGDTQYF
TRBJ1-2,TRBV5-4,.,TRBD1,TGTGCCAGCAGTCTACAGGGGCCTACTTCGTATGGCTACACCTTC,CASSLQGPTSYGYTF
TRBJ2-7,TRBV5-1,.,TRBD2,TGCGCCAGCAGCCAAACGCCGGGACTAGACGCCTACGAGCAGTACTTC,CASSQTPGLDAYEQYF
TRBJ1-4,TRBV7-9,.,TRBD1,TGTGCCAGCAGCTTAGCAAGGGAGACAGGGGCCAATGAAAAACTGTTTTTT,CASSLARETGANEKLFF
TRBJ2-7,TRBV5-6,.,.,TGTGCCAGCAGACTTATTTCAGGACAGTTCCACGAGCAGTACTTC,CASRLISGQFHEQYF
TRBJ1-2,TRBV15,.,.,TGTGCCACCAGCAGAGATGGTGGCCTGAGGGGCTACACCTTC,CATSRDGGLRGYTF
TRBJ1-2,TRBV4-1,.,.,TGCGCCAGCAGCCCAAACAGGGACGCAAGGGCATATGGCTACACCTTC,CASSPNRDARAYGYTF
TRBJ1-1,TRBV10-3,.,TRBD1,TGTGCCATCAGTGAGACAGGGGGCAGGAATGAAGCTTTCTTT,CAISETGGRNEAFF
TRBJ1-2,TRBV28,.,.,TGTGCCAGCAGTGGACAGAAAGATGGCTACACCTTC,CASSGQKDGYTF
TRBJ2-2,TRBV9,.,TRBD2,TGTGCCAGCAGCGTAGCTAGCGGGGGGCCCTTACCCGGGGAGCTGTTTTTT,CASSVASGGPLPGELFF